This TCR beta chain was identified in a study of CD8+CD57+ T cells in acquired aplastic anemia. Study as a whole: Each DNA sample taken from sorted CD4+ and CD8+ cells came to about 3.2 ug on average. Healthy donors gave about 10.8 million reads on average for CD4+ cells. Notes on the study in general: Patients did not significantly differ from controls in CD8+ Simpson's diversity. Some 28 CD8+ CDR3 sequences occurred in both the patients and the controls.

Comments on this clonotype: Its specificity is unknown.

There are 17 residues in the CDR3. With 6 bases clipped from V and 2 bases from J, the junction kept 12 bases outside the gene matches. Germline CDR1 reads LGHDT; CDR2 reads YNNKEL (reference sequence). For CDR3 and TCR beta VDJ profiling, genomic DNA was the template used. In TCRdb, the reads were re-called with MiXCR into one record per CDR3 protein. This table has around 200,000 distinct CDR3 sequences, roughly half appearing once. The source is a human donor in good health, serving as a control. Specimen: sorted CD4+, CD8+, or CD8+CD57+ T cells (not recorded which) from PBMCs. This chain links TRBV3-1 with TRBJ2-5, with 10 nucleotides matching TRBD2. The CDR3 loop is CASSLELAGTTQETQYF. The CDR3 DNA reads TGTGCCAGCAGTTTGGAACTAGCGGGGACTACACAAGAGACCCAGTACTTC.